Detailed here is one T cell receptor beta chain. The CDR3 spans 15 residues. The V gene's germline CDR1 is SGHTA and CDR2 FQGNSA. The V end lost 1 base, the J end lost 0 bases, and 7 bases lay between the germline ends. This sample is drawn from a study of blood T cell repertoires in COVID-19. Turning to the study itself: Italy, Spain and the United States were the sources of the convalescent and acute COVID-19 samples.

In the original workflow: Counts of nucleated cells, estimated from reference gene primer amplification, were obtained. TCRdb keeps only in-frame clones here, not all; method: immunoSEQ multiplex PCR. V and J calls plus clone size are reproduced from that table; the DNA served to infer D and trimming. The table lists 45,000 to 65,000 clones, 84% of them singletons. The V call is TRBV7-2, the J call TRBJ1-3; no definite D call. This receptor was taken from a woman of 80 years or more with acute or convalescent COVID-19. Input material: peripheral blood. The CDR3 nucleotides are TGTGCCAGCAGCTTAGGTCCTTTCTCTGGAAACACCATATATTTT. This sequence encodes CASSLGPFSGNTIYF.